This T cell receptor beta chain was found in a study of cytotoxic CD8 clonotypes in ibrutinib-treated CLL. The planned depth of sequencing spanned 1 in 200,000 to 1 in 1 million T cells. Sequencing used immunoSEQ multiplex PCR; TCRdb keeps in-frame clones, though not all of them. The table records 110,000 to 150,000 clones, roughly 76% of them present only once. The germline V and J ends were trimmed by 1 base and 0 bases, with 9 bases remaining between them. Germline CDR1 reads MDHEN; CDR2 reads SYDVKM. CDR3 length: 16 residues. Study-wide points: Increased clonality at ibrutinib response gave way to a return toward baseline at progression. Sample timing was unmatched between remission and later-progressing patients; lymph nodes unstudied. The study found public clonotypes uncommon, contracting or stable on treatment.

In regard to this clone: Its cognate antigen is unknown.

The clonotype comes from a human donor with chronic lymphocytic leukemia. V is TRBV28 and J is TRBJ2-2; D is perhaps TRBD2 (5 bases). This specimen consisted of PBMCs, obtained after 24 months of ibrutinib treatment. The DNA of the CDR3 is TGTGCCAGCAGTTTATCGGCGGGCTCGAACACCGGGGAGCTGTTTTTT. It is translated as CASSLSAGSNTGELFF.